This TCR beta chain was captured in a study of blood T cell repertoires in COVID-19. Sequencing was performed with immunoSEQ multiplex PCR; in TCRdb, only in-frame clones are kept and a portion is missing. The table lists about 480,000 clones, nearly 90% of them singletons. V lost 7 bases to trimming and J lost 7 bases; unmatched junction nucleotides: 11. Germline V gene data show CDR1 as SNHLY and CDR2 as FYNNEI. This CDR3 spans 15 amino acids. The rearrangement uses TRBV2 and TRBJ1-2, with 11 bases identical to TRBD1. This TCR derives from a woman younger than 30 with acute COVID-19. The sample consisted of PBMCs or T cells enriched from blood (not recorded which). The CDR3 DNA reads as TGTGCCAGCAAAGATAGGACAGGGGGCTCGGTTGGCTACACCTTC. This sequence encodes CASKDRTGGSVGYTF.